This entry lists 27 T cell receptor beta chains sequenced from one sample in a study of blood T cell repertoires in COVID-19 (dated by TCRdb to about 2020). The library came from the immunoSEQ multiplex PCR assay. TCRdb provides this immuneACCESS table in a form limited to in-frame rearrangements. Some clones are lacking; in checked studies, under half of them reflect an unresolved V gene, and why the rest are absent is not known. Across this sample there are 120,000 to 150,000 clones, with about 82% seen only once. The top ten clonotypes cover roughly 3% of the sample. Specimen: peripheral blood. The receptors derive from a woman between 40 and 50 years old with active or convalescent COVID-19.

J is TRBJ1-5 and V is TRBV6-5; the D is unclear. The CDR3 is made up of 13 amino acids. Trimming shortened V by 7 bases and J by 0 bases, and 7 bases separated the two germline ends. Germline CDR1 reads MNHEY; CDR2 reads SVGAGI. CDR3 amino acids: CASTRYSNQPQHF. The CDR3 DNA is TGTGCCAGCACCCGCTATAGCAATCAGCCCCAGCATTTT.

Here the CDR3 reads CASTWTGNEKLFF. The CDR3 bases are TGTGCCAGCACCTGGACAGGGAATGAAAAACTGTTTTTT. The genes are TRBV6-5 and TRBJ1-4, with 8 bases that match TRBD1. Germline assignment: CDR1 MNHEY and CDR2 SVGAGI. The CDR3 spans 13 residues. The ends lost 7 bases at V and 5 bases at J; junction bases unmatched: 3.

The chain has TRBV11-3 and TRBJ2-1; 7 bases agree with TRBD1. CDR3 length: 17 residues. V was pared by 1 base and J by 0 bases, with 6 bases of the junction left unmatched. CDR1 is SGHNT, CDR2 YENEEA, per germline. The CDR3 loop is CASSLGLWDSSYNEQFF. The CDR3 nucleotides read TGTGCCAGCAGCTTAGGTCTTTGGGACAGCTCCTACAATGAGCAGTTCTTC.

This rearrangement joins TRBV27 to TRBJ1-6; 9 bases are shared with TRBD1. The CDR3 is made up of 14 amino acids. V was pared by 2 bases and J by 10 bases, with 3 bases of the junction left unmatched. Germline CDR1 and CDR2: MNHEY and SMNVEV (reference sequence). CDR3 region: CASSLTGGRSPLHF. CDR3 DNA sequence: TGTGCCAGCAGTTTAACAGGGGGCAGGTCACCCCTCCACTTT.

This chain uses TRBV5-4 with TRBJ2-7, with a weak D call TRBD1 (5 bases). CDR1 and CDR2 (germline): SGHNT, YYREEE (reference sequence). The CDR3 spans 15 residues. V lost 1 base and J lost 1, with 12 bases in between. CDR3: CASSLPRTPSYEQYF. For the CDR3, the DNA is TGTGCCAGCAGCTTGCCCAGGACACCGTCCTACGAGCAGTACTTC.

V is TRBV28 and J is TRBJ1-1, with 7 bases fitting TRBD1. This CDR3 has 15 amino acids. After removal of 4 bases from V and 5 bases from J, the junction contained 10 bases not matched to a gene. CDR1 MDHEN and CDR2 SYDVKM come from the germline V gene. The DNA for the CDR3 is TGTGCCAGCAGTTCCCAGACAGGGAGGTGGACTGAAGCTTTCTTT. The encoded protein is CASSSQTGRWTEAFF.

This chain uses TRBV30 with TRBJ2-3, with a tentative D call TRBD2 (6 bases). Germline CDR1 and CDR2: GTSNPN and SVGIG (reference sequence). The CDR3 covers 14 residues. Trimming cost V 3 bases and J 6 bases, with 16 bases left between them. This CDR3 reads CAWSGGIYGDTQYF. CDR3 bases: TGTGCCTGGAGCGGAGGGATATATGGGGATACGCAGTATTTT.

This chain uses TRBV5-4 with TRBJ1-3; the match to TRBD1 covers 9 bases. With V trimmed by 0 bases and J by 1 base, 2 bases remained unmatched. The CDR3 runs to 16 residues. Germline assignment: CDR1 SGHNT and CDR2 YYREEE (reference sequence). DNA of the CDR3: TGTGCCAGCAGCTTGGGAGGGACAGGGTCTGGAAACACCATATATTTT. As protein: CASSLGGTGSGNTIYF.

The chain joins TRBV6-1 to TRBJ2-1; 9 bases map to TRBD2. The CDR3 contains 16 residues. Germline loops: CDR1 MNHNS, CDR2 SASEGT. The V segment lost 2 bases and the J segment 5 bases; nucleotides outside the gene matches: 7. CDR3 coding DNA: TGTGCCAGCAGTGAAAGTAGCGGGAGTACCCACAATGAGCAGTTCTTC. Translation gives CASSESSGSTHNEQFF.

The chain couples TRBV5-6 to TRBJ1-2; no definite D call. Trimming pared 0 bases from V and 7 bases from J, leaving 10 bases between. Germline values: CDR1 SGHDT, CDR2 YYEEEE. This CDR3 has 13 residues. The CDR3 nucleotides are TGTGCCAGCAGCTTGGTCCCAGGCCGTGGCTACACCTTC. This gives the protein CASSLVPGRGYTF.

J is TRBJ1-3 and V is TRBV9, with a weak D call TRBD1 (5 bases). This CDR3 comprises 15 residues. Germline CDR1 reads SGDLS; CDR2 reads YYNGEE. Between the trimmed V and J ends, which lost 5 bases and 0 bases, there was a span of 12 bases. The CDR3 here is CASRGGGLSGNTIYF. DNA for the CDR3: TGTGCCAGCAGGGGGGGAGGCCTCTCTGGAAACACCATATATTTT.

This clone was detected once. The rearrangement links TRBV19 to TRBJ2-3, with 8 bases matching TRBD2. The CDR3 has 15 residues. With 10 bases clipped from V and 1 base from J, the junction kept 10 bases outside the gene matches. Germline CDR1 and CDR2: LNHDA and SQIVND (reference sequence). This CDR3 is CATKAERERTDTQYF. The CDR3 DNA is TGTGCCACCAAAGCGGAGCGGGAGCGCACAGATACGCAGTATTTT.

This chain joins TRBV27 and TRBJ1-1; weak D call: TRBD1 (6 bases). The V gene lost 2 bases and the J gene lost 1 base, with 11 bases spanning the gap. CDR1 and CDR2 from the germline V gene are MNHEY and SMNVEV (reference sequence). The CDR3 loop spans 15 amino acids. The CDR3 DNA reads TGTGCCAGCAGTTTACGCGGACAGCCGAACACTGAAGCTTTCTTT. It is translated as CASSLRGQPNTEAFF.

The chain links TRBV4-1 to TRBJ2-1; 10 bases align to TRBD2. The CDR3 consists of 15 residues. Looked up from germline, CDR1 is MGHRA and CDR2 is YSYEKL. Trimming cost V 1 base and J 9 bases; bases outside gene matches: 6. The DNA for the CDR3 is TGCGCCAGCAGCCAAGCGGGACTAGCGTCAGGTGAGCAGTTCTTC. Protein sequence: CASSQAGLASGEQFF.

The rearrangement joins TRBV15 to TRBJ1-3; 9 bases line up with TRBD1. V lost 8 bases, J lost 8 bases, and 10 bases stayed unmatched. Germline V gene data show CDR1 as LNHNV and CDR2 as YYDKDF (reference sequence). The CDR3 consists of 14 residues. CDR3 in DNA: TGTGCCACCGGCGAGGACAGGGGTTTACACACCATATATTTT. Its protein is CATGEDRGLHTIYF.

The chain links TRBV28 to TRBJ2-1; no firm D call. Germline values: CDR1 MDHEN, CDR2 SYDVKM. V lost 3 bases and J lost 9, with 3 bases in between. This CDR3 comprises 10 residues. In DNA, the CDR3 is TGTGCCAGCAGTTTGGCTGAGCAGTTCTTC. This translates into CASSLAEQFF. The full variable domain, rest sourced from reference TRBV28 and TRBJ2-1, is DVKVTQSSRYLVKRTGEKVFLECVQDMDHENMFWYRQDPGLGLRLIYFSYDVKMKEKGDIPEGYSVSREKKERFSLILESASTNQTSMYLCASSLAEQFFGPGTRLTVL.

This clone was seen a single time. This chain joins TRBV15 and TRBJ1-2, with TRBD1 as a possible D gene (6 bases). Germline V gives CDR1 LNHNV, CDR2 YYDKDF (reference sequence). The CDR3 has 14 amino acids. V lost 4 bases and J lost 0, with 9 bases in between. CDR3 in DNA: TGTGCCACCAGCACACAGGGTACTAACTATGGCTACACCTTC. Translating it yields CATSTQGTNYGYTF.

This clone occurred a few times. Different DNA sequences within this sample yield the same CDR3. This chain links TRBV5-1 with TRBJ1-3; weak D call: TRBD1 (6 bases). The CDR3 runs 16 residues. Germline CDR1 is SGHRS and CDR2 is YFSETQ. Deletions cut 0 bases from V and 0 bases from J, with 10 bases between. The CDR3 DNA is TGCGCCAGCAGCTTGGGGTACAGGGCCTCTGGAAACACCATATATTTT. It specifies CASSLGYRASGNTIYF.

This clone occurred once. This rearrangement joins TRBV12-3 or TRBV12-4 to TRBJ2-7; D is possibly TRBD1 (5 bases). The CDR3 consists of 12 residues. The V end lost 6 bases, the J end lost 5 bases, and 11 bases lay between the germline ends. CDR3 sequence reads: CASSPTAHEQYF. Written as DNA, the CDR3 is TGTGCCAGCAGCCCGACAGCGCACGAGCAGTACTTC.

This rearrangement joins TRBV30 to TRBJ2-3; TRBD2 aligns across 8 bases. V shed 3 bases, J shed 8 bases, and the junction held 10 bases outside the gene matches. The CDR3 extends over 14 amino acids. Germline lookup yields CDR1 GTSNPN and CDR2 SVGIG (reference sequence). CDR3 residues: CAWSAGTSTGTQYF. The CDR3 DNA is TGTGCCTGGAGCGCCGGGACTAGTACCGGTACGCAGTATTTT.

This clone was recorded only once. V usage is TRBV6-5 and J usage is TRBJ2-3; D gene uncertain. Trimming pared 6 bases from V and 4 bases from J, leaving 11 bases between. The CDR3 has 13 amino acids. Germline loops: CDR1 MNHEY, CDR2 SVGAGI. CDR3 amino acids: CASSPISPDTQYF. The CDR3 DNA is TGTGCCAGCAGCCCCATTTCCCCAGATACGCAGTATTTT.

The chain joins TRBV19 to TRBJ1-1, with TRBD1 as a possible D gene (5 bases). The CDR3 length is 13 residues. The V and J ends lost 7 bases and 8 bases respectively, with 17 bases between them. CDR1 and CDR2 from the germline V gene are LNHDA and SQIVND (reference sequence). The CDR3 DNA reads TGTGCCAGTACGTGGGTTGGGGCAGCGGAAGCTTTCTTT. It specifies CASTWVGAAEAFF.

This chain joins TRBV1 and TRBJ1-1; TRBD1 is taken as the D call from the table, unchecked against the DNA. TRBV1 is a pseudogene. The CDR3 consists of 15 residues. Written as DNA, the CDR3 is TGCACCAGCAGCCAGATGGACAGGGCGAACACTGAAGCTTTCTTT. Amino acid sequence: CTSSQMDRANTEAFF.

The genes are TRBV3-1 (or the pseudogene TRBV3-2) and TRBJ1-1; D call uncertain. Germline loops: CDR1 LGHDT, CDR2 YNNKEL (reference sequence). The CDR3 sequence is 14 residues long. Trimming shortened V by 3 bases and J by 1 base, and 9 bases separated the two germline ends. Here the CDR3 DNA reads TGTGCCAGCAGCCACCACGACACGAACACTGAAGCTTTCTTT. Translating gives CASSHHDTNTEAFF.

The rearrangement joins TRBV11-2 to TRBJ1-5; possibly TRBD1 for D (5 bases). V shed 5 bases and J shed 4 bases, with 12 bases lying between them. Germline-derived CDR1 and CDR2 are SGHAT and FQNNGV. The CDR3 has 14 amino acids. CDR3 sequence: CASSRGLQNQPQHF. As DNA, the CDR3 is TGTGCCAGCAGCCGGGGACTGCAGAATCAGCCCCAGCATTTT.

The V call is TRBV7-2, the J call TRBJ2-2; D might be TRBD2 (6 bases). The V end was cut by 5 bases, the J end by 7 bases, with 14 bases between. Germline CDR1 reads SGHTA; CDR2 reads FQGNSA. The CDR3 spans 14 residues. The CDR3 protein is CASSPAGRGGELFF. The CDR3 DNA reads as TGTGCCAGCAGCCCCGCAGGGCGGGGCGGGGAGCTGTTTTTT.

Only one count was recorded for this clone. The chain couples TRBV6-5 to TRBJ1-1; D is possibly TRBD1 (5 bases). Germline V gene sequence: CDR1 MNHEY, CDR2 SVGAGI. Trimming took off 4 bases at V and 7 bases at J, with 16 bases between the two ends. There are 14 residues in the CDR3. The CDR3 DNA reads as TGTGCCAGCAGTTTCGCCGGGGGAGGAGGTGAAGCTTTCTTT. Translating gives CASSFAGGGGEAFF.